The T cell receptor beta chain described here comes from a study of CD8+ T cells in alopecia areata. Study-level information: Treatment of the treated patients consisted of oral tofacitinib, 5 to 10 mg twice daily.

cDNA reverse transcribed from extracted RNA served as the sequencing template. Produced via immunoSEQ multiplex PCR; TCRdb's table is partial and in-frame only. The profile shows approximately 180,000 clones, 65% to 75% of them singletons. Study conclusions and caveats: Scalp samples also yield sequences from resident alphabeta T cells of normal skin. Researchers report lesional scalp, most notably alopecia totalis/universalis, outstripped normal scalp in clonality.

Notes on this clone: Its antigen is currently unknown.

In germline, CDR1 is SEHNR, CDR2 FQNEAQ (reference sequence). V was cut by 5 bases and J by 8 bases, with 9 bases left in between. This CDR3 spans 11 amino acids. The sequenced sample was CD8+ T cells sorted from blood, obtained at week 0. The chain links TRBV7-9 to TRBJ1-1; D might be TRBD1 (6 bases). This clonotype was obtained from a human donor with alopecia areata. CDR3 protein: CASSHREEAFF. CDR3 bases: TGTGCCAGCAGCCACAGGGAAGAAGCTTTCTTT.